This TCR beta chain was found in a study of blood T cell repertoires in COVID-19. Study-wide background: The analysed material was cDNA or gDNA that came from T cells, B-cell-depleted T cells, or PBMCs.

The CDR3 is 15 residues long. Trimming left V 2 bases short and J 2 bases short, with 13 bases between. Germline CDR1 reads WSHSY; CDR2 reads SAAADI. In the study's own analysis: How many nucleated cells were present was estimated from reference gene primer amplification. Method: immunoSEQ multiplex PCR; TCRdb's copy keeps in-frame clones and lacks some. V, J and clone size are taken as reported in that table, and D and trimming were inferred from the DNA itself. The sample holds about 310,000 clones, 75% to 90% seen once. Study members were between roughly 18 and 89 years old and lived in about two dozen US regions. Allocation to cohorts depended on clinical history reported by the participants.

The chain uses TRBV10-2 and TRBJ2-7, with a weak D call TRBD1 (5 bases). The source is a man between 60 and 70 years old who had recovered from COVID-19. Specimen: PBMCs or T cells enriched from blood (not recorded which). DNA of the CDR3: TGCGCCAGCAGTGAGGAGCTATGGGGCCCCTACGAGCAGTACTTC. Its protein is CASSEELWGPYEQYF.